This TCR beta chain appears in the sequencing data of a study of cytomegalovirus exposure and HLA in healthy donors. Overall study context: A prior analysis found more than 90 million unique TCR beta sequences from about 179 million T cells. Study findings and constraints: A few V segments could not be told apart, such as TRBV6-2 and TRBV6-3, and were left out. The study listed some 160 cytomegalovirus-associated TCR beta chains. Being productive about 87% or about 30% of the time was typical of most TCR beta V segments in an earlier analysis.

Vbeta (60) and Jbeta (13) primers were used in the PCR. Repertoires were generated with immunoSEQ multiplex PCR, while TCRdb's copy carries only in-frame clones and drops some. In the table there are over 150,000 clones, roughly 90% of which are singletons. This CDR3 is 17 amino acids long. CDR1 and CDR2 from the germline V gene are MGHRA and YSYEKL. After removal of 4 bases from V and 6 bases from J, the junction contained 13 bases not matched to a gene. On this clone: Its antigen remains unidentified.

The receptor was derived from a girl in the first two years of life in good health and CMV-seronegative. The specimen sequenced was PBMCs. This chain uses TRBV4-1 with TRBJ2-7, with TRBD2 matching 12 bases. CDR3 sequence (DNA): TGCGCCAGCAGCCCTAGGGTCAAACTAGCGGGAGGTCCCGAGCAGTACTTC. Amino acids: CASSPRVKLAGGPEQYF.